Included here is one T cell receptor beta chain sequence, with context. As yet, its antigen is unknown. CDR1 is MNHNY and CDR2 is SVGAGI in the germline V gene (reference sequence). The CDR3 is 11 residues long. Trimming cost V 6 bases and J 13 bases, with 13 bases left between them. Deep-level assay runs were performed. The protocol was immunoSEQ multiplex PCR, while the TCRdb copy is restricted to in-frame clones and leaves out a portion. The sample consists of approximately 350,000 clones, approximately 79% of them appearing once. Everyone who donated was a Caucasian adult who lived in Nashville, Tennessee. The sample belongs to a study of shared clonotypes between healthy human individuals. Study results and limitations: Sampling used blood alone; tissue repertoires probably differ.

The chain links TRBV6-6 to TRBJ2-1, with unresolved D. The receptor was derived from a man aged 30 to 39 in good health. Source material: memory CD4+ T cells sorted from blood. The subset is: CD45RA-negative fraction. CDR3 amino acids: CASSQVLYQFF. The CDR3 nucleotides are TGTGCCAGCAGCCAGGTCCTGTATCAGTTCTTC.